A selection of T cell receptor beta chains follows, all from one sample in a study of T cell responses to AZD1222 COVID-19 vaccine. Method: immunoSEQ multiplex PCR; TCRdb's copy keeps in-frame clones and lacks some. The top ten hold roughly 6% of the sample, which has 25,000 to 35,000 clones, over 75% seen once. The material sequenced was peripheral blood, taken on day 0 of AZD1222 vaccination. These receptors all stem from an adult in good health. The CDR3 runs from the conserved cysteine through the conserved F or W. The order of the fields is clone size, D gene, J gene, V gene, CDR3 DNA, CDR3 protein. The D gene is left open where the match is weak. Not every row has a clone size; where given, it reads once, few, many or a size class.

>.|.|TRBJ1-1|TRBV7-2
TGTGCCAGCAGCTTAGCAAGCATTGGGGAAGCTTTCTTT
CASSLASIGEAFF
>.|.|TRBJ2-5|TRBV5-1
TGCGCCAGCAGCATGCGGGGAGTTGAAGAGACCCAGTACTTC
CASSMRGVEETQYF
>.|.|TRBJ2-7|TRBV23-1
TGCGCCAGCAGTCAATCCGCCGCTAACCCGAGCTTC
CASSQSAANPSF
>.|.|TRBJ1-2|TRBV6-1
TGTGCCAGCAGTGAATGGGGGGAAGCTTCCTATGGCTACACCTTC
CASSEWGEASYGYTF
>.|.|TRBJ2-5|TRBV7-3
TGTGCCAGCAGCTCGGACAGCCAAGAGACCCAGTACTTC
CASSSDSQETQYF
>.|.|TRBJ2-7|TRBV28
TGTGCCAGCAGCAGACCAGCGTGGGGCCACGACGAGCAGTACTTC
CASSRPAWGHDEQYF
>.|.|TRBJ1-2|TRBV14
TGTGCCAGCAGCCAAAGCCAGGGAGCTAACTATGGCTACACCTTC
CASSQSQGANYGYTF
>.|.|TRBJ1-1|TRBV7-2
TGTGCCAGCAGCTGGGGACCTTTCCTCTCTCAGGCTTTCTTT
CASSWGPFLSQAFF
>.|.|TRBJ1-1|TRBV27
TGTGCCAGCAGTAGCGATCTCATGAACACTGAAGCTTTCTTT
CASSSDLMNTEAFF
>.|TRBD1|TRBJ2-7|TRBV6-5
TGTGCCAGCAGTAGGACAGGGGCCTACGAGCAGTACTTC
CASSRTGAYEQYF
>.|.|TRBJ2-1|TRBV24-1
TGTGCCACCAGTGACCCTAACAGCAATGAGCAGTTCTTC
CATSDPNSNEQFF
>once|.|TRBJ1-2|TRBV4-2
TGTGCCAGCAGCCAAGGAACAGGCAGGGATGGCTACACCTTC
CASSQGTGRDGYTF
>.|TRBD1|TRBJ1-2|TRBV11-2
TGTGCCAGCAGCTCAGTGGCAGGGGGCAAAGGTGGCTACACCTTC
CASSSVAGGKGGYTF
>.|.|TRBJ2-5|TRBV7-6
TGTGCCAGCAGCTTAGATGGGGGCGGGGCGCCTCAAGAGACCCAGTACTTC
CASSLDGGGAPQETQYF
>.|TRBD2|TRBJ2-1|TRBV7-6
TGTGCCAGCAGCAAAACCCGACTAGCTATCTACAATGAGCAGTTCTTC
CASSKTRLAIYNEQFF
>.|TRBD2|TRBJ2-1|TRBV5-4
TGTGCCAGCAGCCAGGGACTAGCGGGGGGAATTGAGCAGTTCTTC
CASSQGLAGGIEQFF
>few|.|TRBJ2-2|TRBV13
TGTGCCAGCAGCCTGGCCCGAGCGGGGAACACCGGGGAGCTGTTTTTT
CASSLARAGNTGELFF
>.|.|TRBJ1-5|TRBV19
TGTGCCAGTAGTATTTCCAGTAATCAGCCCCAGCATTTT
CASSISSNQPQHF
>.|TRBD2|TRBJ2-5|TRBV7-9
TGTGCCAGCAGCTACCGCCGAGTAGCGGGGATTCAAGAGACCCAGTACTTC
CASSYRRVAGIQETQYF
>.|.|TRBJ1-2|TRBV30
TGTGCCTGGAGTGTGTCTTCTGGGTATGGCTACACCTTC
CAWSVSSGYGYTF
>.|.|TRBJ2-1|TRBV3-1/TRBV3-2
TGTGCCAGCAGCCAGCGGTCCCACGCGTTCTACAATGAGCAGTTCTTC
CASSQRSHAFYNEQFF
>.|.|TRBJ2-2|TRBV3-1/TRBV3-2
TGTGCCAGCAGCCAGCTCGCCGGGGAGCTGTTTTTT
CASSQLAGELFF
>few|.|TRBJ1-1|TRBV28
TGTGCCAGCAGTTCCACAGGGCAGGGTTACACTGAAGCTTTCTTT
CASSSTGQGYTEAFF
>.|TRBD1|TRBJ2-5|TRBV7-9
TGTGCCAGCAGCCTGGGGGACAGGGGACGCCAAGAGACCCAGTACTTC
CASSLGDRGRQETQYF
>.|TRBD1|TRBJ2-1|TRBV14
TGTGCCAGCAGTCCACTCGGGACAGGGTTCAATGAGCAGTTCTTC
CASSPLGTGFNEQFF
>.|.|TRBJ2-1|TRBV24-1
TGTGCCACCAGTGATCCTAGGGCCCATGAGCAGTTCTTC
CATSDPRAHEQFF
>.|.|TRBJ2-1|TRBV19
TGTGCCAGTAGTATAGGGAGGGGGAATGAGCAGTTCTTC
CASSIGRGNEQFF
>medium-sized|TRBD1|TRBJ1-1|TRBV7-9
TGTGCCAGCACCATGGGGGGTGGACAGGCACCTTTCTCTGAAGCTTTCTTT
CASTMGGGQAPFSEAFF
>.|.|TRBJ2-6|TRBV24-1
TGTGCCACCAGTTCAGGGACTGGGGCCAACGTCCTGACTTTC
CATSSGTGANVLTF
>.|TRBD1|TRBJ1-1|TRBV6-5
TGTGCCAGCAGTTACTCAAGGACAGGGCGCGGCACTGAAGCTTTCTTT
CASSYSRTGRGTEAFF
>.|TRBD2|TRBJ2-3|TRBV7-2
TGTGCCAGCAGCTCCAGGACTAGCGCAAGCACAGATACGCAGTATTTT
CASSSRTSASTDTQYF
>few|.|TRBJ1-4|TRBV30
TGTGCCTGGAGTGGCGCGGCAGATAATGAAAAACTGTTTTTT
CAWSGAADNEKLFF
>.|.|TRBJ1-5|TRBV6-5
TGTGCCAGCAGTTACAATGAGAATCAGCCCCAGCATTTT
CASSYNENQPQHF
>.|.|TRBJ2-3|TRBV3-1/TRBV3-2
TGTGCCAGCAGCCCCACCACAGATACGCAGTATTTT
CASSPTTDTQYF
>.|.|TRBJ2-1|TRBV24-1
TGTGCCGCCAGTAAAACCTACAATGAGCAGTTCTTC
CAASKTYNEQFF
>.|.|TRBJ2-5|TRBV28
TGTGCCAGCAGTTTAGGAGCTCAGACCCAGTACTTC
CASSLGAQTQYF
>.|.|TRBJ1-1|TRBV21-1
TGTGCCAGCAGCAAAGCTCAGGGTCGGGGAACTGAAGCTTTCTTT
CASSKAQGRGTEAFF
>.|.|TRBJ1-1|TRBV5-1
TGCGCCAGCAGCTTGGACCAGGGGAACACTGAAGCTTTCTTT
CASSLDQGNTEAFF
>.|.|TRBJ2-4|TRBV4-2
TGTGCCAGCAGCCAAACAAACTCGGAACCCTTTACGTACTTC
CASSQTNSEPFTYF
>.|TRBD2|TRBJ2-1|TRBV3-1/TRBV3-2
TGTGCCAGCAGCAAGATGGGTCGTAGCGGGGGAAAGTGGGAGCAGTTCTTC
CASSKMGRSGGKWEQFF
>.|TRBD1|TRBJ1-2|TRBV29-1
TGCAGCGTGGCCGGGACAGACGGCTACACCTTC
CSVAGTDGYTF
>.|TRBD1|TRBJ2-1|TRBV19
TGTGCCAGTAGTATTAGGGACAGGGGTATTAGTGAGCAGTTCTTC
CASSIRDRGISEQFF
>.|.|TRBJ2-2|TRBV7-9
TGTGCCAGCAGCCAACGGGGGGCAACCGGGGAGCTGTTTTTT
CASSQRGATGELFF
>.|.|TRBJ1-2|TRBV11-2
TGTGCCAGCAGCCCTCACAGCGGGCTGGGCTATGGCTACACCTTC
CASSPHSGLGYGYTF
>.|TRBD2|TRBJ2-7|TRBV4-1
TGCGCCAGCAGCTCCCCGGGGGGGCTTTACGAGCAGTACTTC
CASSSPGGLYEQYF
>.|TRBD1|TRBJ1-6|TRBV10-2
TGCGCCAGCAGCCTATTACAGGGGGCGGATTCACCCCTCCACTTT
CASSLLQGADSPLHF
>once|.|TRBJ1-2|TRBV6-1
TGTGCCAGCAGTGAAGCCCCTTCCGGGGCCGGGTATGGCTACACCTTC
CASSEAPSGAGYGYTF
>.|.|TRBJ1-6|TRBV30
TGTGCCTGGAGAACGGGATCACCCCTCCACTTT
CAWRTGSPLHF
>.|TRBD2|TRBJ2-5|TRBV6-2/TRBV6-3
TGTGCCAGCAGTTCTTCAGCGGGAGTAGAGACCCAGTACTTC
CASSSSAGVETQYF
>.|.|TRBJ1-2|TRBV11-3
TGTGCCAGCAGCTTAGATGACGGCCGCTACACCTTC
CASSLDDGRYTF
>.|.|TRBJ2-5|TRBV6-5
TGTGCCAGCAGTTACGGGCCAACCCAAGAGACCCAGTACTTC
CASSYGPTQETQYF
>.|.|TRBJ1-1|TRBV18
TGTGCCAGCTCACCCCTCGACCGGGGCACTGAAGCTTTCTTT
CASSPLDRGTEAFF
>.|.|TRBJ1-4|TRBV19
TGTGCCAGTAGTAGCCCGGCCGGGACATTGTTTTTT
CASSSPAGTLFF
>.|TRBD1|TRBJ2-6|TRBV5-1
TGCGCCAGCAGCCCGGGACAGGGCTCTGGGGCCAACGTCCTGACTTTC
CASSPGQGSGANVLTF
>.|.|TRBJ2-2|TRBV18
TGTGCCAGCTCACCACCGGGTCTTGTAAGGGAGCTGTTTTTT
CASSPPGLVRELFF